This entry lists 13 T cell receptor beta chains sequenced from one sample in a study of cytotoxic CD8 clonotypes in ibrutinib-treated CLL. The data were produced by immunoSEQ multiplex PCR, yet TCRdb's version contains in-frame clones alone and is incomplete. This sample yields roughly 200,000 clones, of which approximately 79% are seen a single time; approximately 10% belongs to the top ten. Here the sequenced sample was PBMCs, taken after 12 months of ibrutinib treatment. The receptors stem from a human donor with chronic lymphocytic leukemia.

V is TRBV5-1 and J is TRBJ1-4, with 7 bases identical to TRBD1. CDR3 size: 11 residues. Germline V gene lookup returns CDR1 SGHRS and CDR2 YFSETQ. J lost 7 bases, V lost 6 bases, and 0 bases had no gene match. CDR3 in amino acids: CASTGGEKLFF. Written as DNA, the CDR3 is TGCGCCAGCACAGGGGGTGAAAAACTGTTTTTT.

This clone was seen only a few times. The gene calls are TRBV29-1 and TRBJ2-7; 11 bases agree with TRBD1. The CDR3 covers 12 residues. Germline CDR1 SQVTM, CDR2 ANQGSEA. V shed 8 bases and J 6 bases; nucleotides not matched to a gene: 6. CDR3 nucleotide sequence: TGCAGCTTTGGACAGGGGGCATCCGAGCAGTACTTC. Protein sequence: CSFGQGASEQYF.

This clone was observed a single time. This rearrangement joins TRBV5-1 to TRBJ2-6; D is possibly TRBD1 or TRBD2 (6 bases each). This CDR3 is built from 16 residues. The V end lost 2 bases, the J end lost 0 bases, and 9 bases lay between the germline ends. The germline V gene has CDR1 SGHRS and CDR2 YFSETQ. The CDR3 is CASSFGGGSGANVLTF. CDR3 nucleotides: TGCGCCAGCAGCTTTGGAGGGGGCTCTGGGGCCAACGTCCTGACTTTC.

The chain joins TRBV7-9 to TRBJ2-7; no clear D. The CDR3 loop spans 13 amino acids. V was trimmed by 1 base and J by 6 bases, leaving 10 bases between them. Per germline, CDR1 SEHNR and CDR2 FQNEAQ (reference sequence). The CDR3 loop is CASSLVRSREQYF. For the CDR3, the DNA is TGTGCCAGCAGCTTAGTAAGGAGTCGCGAGCAGTACTTC. Based on the CDR3 plus reference TRBV7-9 and TRBJ2-7, the full variable domain is DTGVSQNPRHKITKRGQNVTFRCDPISEHNRLYWYRQTLGQGPEFLTYFQNEAQLEKSRLLSDRFSAERPKGSFSTLEIQRTEQGDSAMYLCASSLVRSREQYFGPGTRLTVT.

J is TRBJ2-5 and V is TRBV18; 8 positions match TRBD2. This CDR3 is 14 amino acids long. The V and J ends lost 6 bases and 2 bases, in that order; junction bases with no gene match: 5. Germline values: CDR1 KGHSH, CDR2 LQKENI. This CDR3 is CASSPIAGQETQYF. CDR3 nucleotides: TGTGCCAGCTCCCCCATAGCGGGGCAAGAGACCCAGTACTTC.

The chain is built from TRBV28 and TRBJ2-7, with D possibly TRBD2 on 6 matching bases. CDR1 and CDR2 (germline): MDHEN, SYDVKM. The CDR3 loop spans 14 amino acids. With 7 bases removed from V and 4 bases from J, the gap between germline ends came to 17 bases. The CDR3 nucleotides read TGTGCCAGCAACCCGGGCGGGGTTAGGTACGAGCAGTACTTC. It translates to CASNPGGVRYEQYF.

The chain uses TRBV2 and TRBJ2-1; unclear D gene. The CDR3 consists of 10 residues. The V gene's germline CDR1 is SNHLY and CDR2 FYNNEI. V lost 5 bases to trimming and J lost 5 bases, with 1 base between them. CDR3 loop: CASSNNEQFF. CDR3 nucleotide sequence: TGTGCCAGCAGTAACAATGAGCAGTTCTTC. The full variable domain, with the rest looked up from reference TRBV2 and TRBJ2-1, is EPEVTQTPSHQVTQMGQEVILRCVPISNHLYFYWYRQILGQKVEFLVSFYNNEISEKSEIFDDQFSVERPDGSNFTLKIRSTKLEDSAMYFCASSNNEQFFGPGTRLTVL.

The J gene is TRBJ1-4, the V gene TRBV7-9; TRBD1 might be the D (6 bases). Trimming shortened V by 3 bases and J by 8 bases, and 13 bases separated the two germline ends. CDR3 length equals 14 residues. In germline, CDR1 is SEHNR, CDR2 FQNEAQ (reference sequence). The CDR3 DNA reads as TGTGCCAGCAGCTTCGACAGGTGGGGAGAAAAACTGTTTTTT. Its translation is CASSFDRWGEKLFF.

The chain combines TRBV2 with TRBJ1-1; no definite D call. With 4 bases removed from V and 3 bases from J, the gap between germline ends came to 12 bases. The CDR3 has 14 amino acids. The germline CDR1 and CDR2 sequences are SNHLY and FYNNEI. CDR3 sequence: CASSGLGDHTEAFF. DNA of the CDR3: TGTGCCAGCAGTGGTCTAGGAGATCACACTGAAGCTTTCTTT.

V gene TRBV19 combines with J gene TRBJ1-4; 9 bases align to TRBD1. This CDR3 has 15 amino acids. V lost 4 bases and J lost 7; bases outside the gene matches: 7. CDR1 is LNHDA, CDR2 SQIVND, per germline (reference sequence). DNA of the CDR3: TGTGCCAGTAGTACCTTGACAGGGGGAGTTGAAAAACTGTTTTTT. Protein: CASSTLTGGVEKLFF.

This clone was seen just once. The chain recombines TRBV29-1 with TRBJ2-3; D is uncertain. The V gene lost 7 bases and the J gene lost 6 bases, with 11 bases spanning the gap. The germline V gene encodes CDR1 SQVTM and CDR2 ANQGSEA. The CDR3 length is 11 residues. The CDR3 bases are TGCAGCGCACGATCGCTGGATACGCAGTATTTT. Translating it yields CSARSLDTQYF.

This chain links TRBV10-3 with TRBJ1-5, with TRBD1 matching over 7 bases. This CDR3 has 13 residues. J gave up 7 bases and V 3 bases, and 3 bases lay outside the gene matches. Per the germline V gene, CDR1 is ENHRY and CDR2 is SYGVKD. In nucleotides, the CDR3 is TGTGCCATCAGTGAAGGGGGCCGGCAGCCCCAGCATTTT. As protein: CAISEGGRQPQHF.

This clone has just one count. The chain uses TRBV7-8 and TRBJ2-5; TRBD1 aligns across 8 bases. Germline CDR1 is SGHVS and CDR2 is FQNEAQ. There are 14 residues in the CDR3. V lost 5 bases, J lost 4 bases, and 6 bases stayed unmatched. CDR3 amino acids: CASSLGQGPETQYF. CDR3 sequence (DNA): TGTGCCAGCAGCCTCGGACAGGGTCCAGAGACCCAGTACTTC.